The 15 T cell receptor beta chains below were found in one sample sequenced in a study of cytomegalovirus exposure and HLA in healthy donors. Use of 60 Vbeta and 13 Jbeta primers characterized the PCR. Only in-frame clones appear in the TCRdb table, and some are missing; sequencing was by immunoSEQ multiplex PCR. This repertoire shows around 120,000 clones, roughly 83% found once; its top ten account for roughly 2%. Sequenced sample: PBMCs. The source is a man aged 18 to 30 in good health and CMV-seronegative.

This clone has a handful of counts. The genes are TRBV2 and TRBJ1-2; weak D call: TRBD1 (6 bases). Trimming shortened V by 5 bases and J by 6 bases, and 13 bases separated the two germline ends. Germline assignment: CDR1 SNHLY and CDR2 FYNNEI. The length of the CDR3 is 13 residues. The CDR3 nucleotides read TGTGCCAGCAGTTTGACAGGCCTGGATGGCTACACCTTC. It yields the protein CASSLTGLDGYTF.

The rearrangement uses TRBV2 and TRBJ2-2; no clear D gene. This CDR3 region has 16 residues. Trimming took off 4 bases at V and 0 bases at J, with 12 bases between the two ends. CDR1 SNHLY and CDR2 FYNNEI come from the germline V gene. This chain's CDR3 is CASSVEAVANTGELFF. The CDR3 region has the DNA TGTGCCAGCAGTGTCGAGGCGGTAGCGAACACCGGGGAGCTGTTTTTT.

The chain joins TRBV19 to TRBJ2-2, with 7 bases matching TRBD1. V dropped 2 bases and J dropped 3; count of bases not matched to a gene: 3. The CDR3 covers 15 residues. Germline lookup yields CDR1 LNHDA and CDR2 SQIVND (reference sequence). This CDR3 is CASSIRDSHTGELFF. The DNA for the CDR3 is TGTGCCAGTAGTATAAGGGACAGCCACACCGGGGAGCTGTTTTTT.

This chain connects TRBV9 to TRBJ2-1; 14 bases are a match to TRBD2. This CDR3 is 18 amino acids long. CDR1 and CDR2 from the germline V gene are SGDLS and YYNGEE. Unmatched junction bases numbered 11, after V lost 3 bases and J lost 6 bases. CDR3 coding DNA: TGTGCCAGCAGCGAGGGAGGGACTAGCGGGAGAGTATCCAATGAGCAGTTCTTC. This gives the protein CASSEGGTSGRVSNEQFF.

V is TRBV20-1 and J is TRBJ1-2; TRBD1 might be the D (5 bases). Trimming stripped 6 bases from V and 3 bases from J, with 5 bases between. The CDR3 is 10 residues long. Germline CDR1 is DFQATT and CDR2 is SNEGSKA (reference sequence). CDR3 amino acids: CSAGDYGYTF. The CDR3 coding sequence is TGCAGTGCAGGGGACTATGGCTACACCTTC.

The chain uses TRBV7-9 and TRBJ2-3, with D possibly being TRBD1 (5 bases). The CDR3 is 13 residues long. The V end lost 5 bases, the J end lost 0 bases, and 6 bases lay between the germline ends. Germline CDR1 SEHNR, CDR2 FQNEAQ (reference sequence). Written as DNA, the CDR3 is TGTGCCAGCAGCGGGGCTAGCACAGATACGCAGTATTTT. Translation: CASSGASTDTQYF. The full variable domain, its missing parts supplied by reference TRBV7-9 and TRBJ2-3, is DTGVSQNPRHKITKRGQNVTFRCDPISEHNRLYWYRQTLGQGPEFLTYFQNEAQLEKSRLLSDRFSAERPKGSFSTLEIQRTEQGDSAMYLCASSGASTDTQYFGPGTRLTVL.

The J gene is TRBJ1-1, the V gene TRBV19; the D is unclear. From germline, CDR1 is LNHDA and CDR2 SQIVND (reference sequence). The CDR3 contains 13 residues. V was clipped by 3 bases and J by 3 bases, with 8 bases between them. The CDR3 region has the DNA TGTGCCAGTAGTATGGTACAAGACACTGAAGCTTTCTTT. This sequence encodes CASSMVQDTEAFF.

The chain has TRBV27 and TRBJ2-5; 8 bases agree with TRBD2. The CDR3 runs 16 residues. The V and J ends lost 5 bases and 4 bases, in that order; junction bases with no gene match: 12. CDR1 MNHEY and CDR2 SMNVEV come from the germline V gene (reference sequence). CDR3 region: CASSRLGGRLLETQYF. Here the CDR3 DNA reads TGTGCCAGCAGTCGCCTTGGCGGGAGGCTATTAGAGACCCAGTACTTC.

The chain couples TRBV30 to TRBJ1-2; TRBD1 is a possible D gene (6 bases). V was cut by 3 bases and J by 4 bases, with 9 bases left in between. Germline values: CDR1 GTSNPN, CDR2 SVGIG (reference sequence). This CDR3 contains 12 residues. Here the CDR3 reads CAWSRDIYGYTF. CDR3 coding DNA: TGTGCCTGGAGCCGGGACATCTATGGCTACACCTTC.

This chain uses TRBV7-9 with TRBJ1-1; D ambiguous. CDR1 SEHNR and CDR2 FQNEAQ come from the germline V gene (reference sequence). Trimming took off 2 bases at V and 3 bases at J, with 7 bases between the two ends. The CDR3 spans 13 residues. The CDR3 here is CASSLIEDTEAFF. DNA of the CDR3: TGTGCCAGCAGCTTAATCGAGGACACTGAAGCTTTCTTT.

This clone appeared once. This chain joins TRBV2 and TRBJ1-5; tentatively, D is TRBD1 (5 bases). This CDR3 spans 14 amino acids. The V gene lost 7 bases and the J gene lost 4 bases, with 14 bases spanning the gap. Germline V gene sequence: CDR1 SNHLY, CDR2 FYNNEI. CDR3 in amino acids: CASKGSQVNQPQHF. The CDR3, as DNA: TGTGCCAGCAAGGGGTCCCAGGTAAATCAGCCCCAGCATTTT.

This clone showed up just once. The genes are TRBV7-9 and TRBJ2-5; 7 bases are shared with TRBD2. CDR1 and CDR2 (germline): SEHNR, FQNEAQ (reference sequence). The CDR3 loop spans 12 amino acids. The trim removed 5 bases at V and 5 bases at J, leaving 2 bases unmatched. The CDR3 nucleotides read TGTGCCAGCAGCGCGGGAGTGGAGACCCAGTACTTC. Encoded protein: CASSAGVETQYF.

V usage is TRBV5-1 and J usage is TRBJ2-5; TRBD1 matches 10 bases. The CDR3 is made up of 14 amino acids. Trimming removed 4 bases from V and 2 bases from J; junction bases left unmatched: 2. Germline CDR1 reads SGHRS; CDR2 reads YFSETQ. CDR3 sequence: CASSPGQGQETQYF. The CDR3 nucleotides read TGCGCCAGCAGCCCGGGACAGGGGCAAGAGACCCAGTACTTC.

The chain is built from TRBV6-5 and TRBJ2-1; 8 positions agree with TRBD2. The CDR3 consists of 16 residues. Germline CDR1 is MNHEY and CDR2 is SVGAGI. V shed 2 bases and J 4 bases; nucleotides not matched to a gene: 7. The CDR3 loop reads CASSYAGTRRYNEQFF. In DNA form, the CDR3 reads TGTGCCAGCAGTTACGCCGGGACTAGGCGGTACAATGAGCAGTTCTTC.

This chain links TRBV9 with TRBJ2-5, with a weak D call TRBD1 (6 bases). Trimming took 3 bases from V and 1 from J, leaving 13 bases between them. This CDR3 contains 15 residues. Germline loops: CDR1 SGDLS, CDR2 YYNGEE. CDR3 sequence (DNA): TGTGCCAGCAGCGCAATTGGGGGCCTCCAAGAGACCCAGTACTTC. Its protein is CASSAIGGLQETQYF.